This TCR beta chain originates from a study of neurological immune-mediated disorders. Notes on the study in general: Across subjects, no CDR3 amino acid sequence appeared in expanded clones of more than one subject, a finding that suggested private repertoires in all groups.

This clonotype was detected many times. Its antigen is unidentified. The junction and the germline gene differ at one end; a read error may be behind it. A 10-nucleotide random UMI tagged transcripts in template-switch 5'RACE cDNA synthesis. Every sequencing run generated in excess of 180 million TCR-beta sequences. These sequences covered 15-18 subjects. TCRdb passed the 5' RACE reads through MiXCR, listing each CDR3 protein once. The sample includes tens of thousands of distinct CDR3 sequences, approximately 25% of them seen just once. The time point: technical triplicate 2. Germline V gene lookup returns CDR1 SGHTA and CDR2 FQGNSA. This CDR3 spans 11 amino acids.

The clonotype comes from a man aged 60-69 years with HTLV-1-associated myelopathy (HAM/TSP). Input material: PBMCs. V is TRBV7-2 and J is TRBJ2-7; D gene unclear. In DNA, the CDR3 is TGTGCCAACAGCCCGAACGACGAGCAGTACTTC. This translates into CANSPNDEQYF.